The 22 T cell receptor beta chains below all came from one sample that was sequenced in a study of blood T cell repertoires in COVID-19. Sequencing was performed with immunoSEQ multiplex PCR; in TCRdb, only in-frame clones are kept and a portion is missing. The sample shows roughly 170,000 clones, roughly 80% of them seen only once. Sequencing was carried out using peripheral blood. The receptors were gathered from a human donor in a cohort sampled during active COVID-19.

The rearrangement links TRBV5-8 to TRBJ2-7; 8 bases match TRBD1. CDR1 is SGHTS and CDR2 is YDEGEE in the germline V gene. The CDR3 extends over 15 amino acids. Losses at the gene ends were 3 bases for V and 2 bases for J; bases not matched to a gene: 7. The CDR3: CASSWTGTGAYEQYF. DNA of the CDR3: TGTGCCAGCAGCTGGACCGGGACAGGAGCCTACGAGCAGTACTTC.

This clone was found a few times. V is TRBV4-1 and J is TRBJ1-1, with 10 bases fitting TRBD1. The CDR3 has 14 amino acids. Losses at the gene ends were 4 bases for V and 4 bases for J; bases not matched to a gene: 3. CDR1 is MGHRA and CDR2 is YSYEKL in the germline V gene. The CDR3 DNA is TGCGCCAGCAGCCCGACAGGGGGCGTCACTGAAGCTTTCTTT. This gives the protein CASSPTGGVTEAFF.

The chain has TRBV6-6 and TRBJ1-5, with 10 bases fitting TRBD1. Looked up from germline, CDR1 is MNHNY and CDR2 is SVGAGI (reference sequence). V was pared by 5 bases and J by 4 bases, with 5 bases of the junction left unmatched. This CDR3 is built from 15 residues. This CDR3 is CASSRGQGENQPQHF. The CDR3 nucleotides read TGTGCCAGCAGTCGCGGACAGGGGGAAAATCAGCCCCAGCATTTT.

This chain uses TRBV24-1 with TRBJ2-1; 7 bases are a match to TRBD1. The V gene end was trimmed by 6 bases and the J gene end by 4 bases; junction bases not matched to a gene: 14. The CDR3 spans 17 residues. Germline lookup yields CDR1 KGHDR and CDR2 SFDVKD. The CDR3: CATSTGQSFPKYNEQFF. The CDR3, as DNA: TGTGCCACCAGTACGGGACAGAGTTTCCCGAAATACAATGAGCAGTTCTTC.

The rearrangement joins TRBV6-6 to TRBJ2-7; tentative D call: TRBD2 (7 bases). The germline gives CDR1 MNHNY, CDR2 SVGAGI (reference sequence). Trimming stripped 6 bases from V and 2 bases from J, with 17 bases between. The length of the CDR3 is 15 residues. The CDR3 nucleotides are TGTGCCAGCAGGAGGGGGGGGGCCGGCGCCTACGAGCAGTACTTC. It encodes CASRRGGAGAYEQYF.

The chain combines TRBV15 with TRBJ2-5, with D perhaps TRBD1 (6 bases). Deletions cut 4 bases from V and 5 bases from J, with 20 bases between. The CDR3 covers 16 residues. From germline, CDR1 is LNHNV and CDR2 YYDKDF (reference sequence). For the CDR3, the DNA is TGTGCCACCAGCACCCAGGGGCAGGACGCACGGGAGACCCAGTACTTC. Protein sequence: CATSTQGQDARETQYF.

This clone was found once. V gene TRBV13 combines with J gene TRBJ2-1, with D maybe TRBD2 (6 bases). V lost 5 bases and J 9 bases, leaving 8 bases between the germline ends. Germline V gene data show CDR1 as PRHDT and CDR2 as FYEKMQ (reference sequence). The CDR3 loop spans 11 amino acids. The CDR3 reads CASSPGGEQFF. The CDR3 DNA follows: TGTGCCAGCAGCCCCGGGGGTGAGCAGTTCTTC.

Written as DNA, the CDR3 is TGTGCCAGCAGCCCCCGCAGGGGATCTAATGAAAAACTGTTTTTT. Translating gives CASSPRRGSNEKLFF. The gene calls are TRBV9 and TRBJ1-4; D is possibly TRBD1 (6 bases). Trimming cost V 4 bases and J 3 bases, with 13 bases left between them. Germline V lookup: CDR1 SGDLS, CDR2 YYNGEE. This CDR3 is 15 amino acids long.

This clone was seen once. V is TRBV6-5 and J is TRBJ1-5; D call uncertain. Germline values: CDR1 MNHEY, CDR2 SVGAGI. This CDR3 spans 14 amino acids. Trimming removed 2 bases from V and 2 bases from J, with 7 bases in between. The CDR3 DNA reads as TGTGCCAGCAGTTACGGGCAGGGCAATCAGCCCCAGCATTTT. Translated: CASSYGQGNQPQHF.

J is TRBJ2-7 and V is TRBV5-1; tentatively, D is TRBD2 (5 bases). CDR1 is SGHRS and CDR2 is YFSETQ in the germline V gene. The CDR3 runs to 14 residues. V lost 1 base to trimming and J lost 5 bases, with 13 bases between them. CDR3 sequence: CASSLLAGLDEQYF. CDR3 bases: TGCGCCAGCAGCTTGCTAGCTGGGTTAGACGAGCAGTACTTC.

The CDR3 here is CASSRSSGEETQYF. In DNA, the CDR3 is TGTGCCAGCTCACGCAGTTCAGGGGAAGAGACCCAGTACTTC. The chain is built from TRBV18 and TRBJ2-5; perhaps TRBD1 as D (6 bases). The V end lost 4 bases, the J end lost 3 bases, and 12 bases lay between the germline ends. The CDR3 is 14 residues long. Germline V lookup: CDR1 KGHSH, CDR2 LQKENI.

This chain uses TRBV7-2 with TRBJ1-2; 8 bases map to TRBD1. The ends lost 5 bases at V and 3 bases at J; junction bases unmatched: 8. The length of the CDR3 is 15 residues. CDR1 and CDR2 (germline): SGHTA, FQGNSA. This CDR3 reads CASSIPGQAYYGYTF. The CDR3 nucleotides are TGTGCCAGCAGCATCCCGGGACAGGCGTACTATGGCTACACCTTC. Based on the CDR3 plus reference TRBV7-2 and TRBJ1-2, the full variable domain is GAGVSQSPSNKVTEKGKDVELRCDPISGHTALYWYRQSLGQGLEFLIYFQGNSAPDKSGLPSDRFSAERTGGSVSTLTIQRTQQEDSAVYLCASSIPGQAYYGYTFGSGTRLTVV.

The chain links TRBV19 to TRBJ2-2; 11 nucleotides agree with TRBD2. Losses at the gene ends were 7 bases for V and 6 bases for J; bases not matched to a gene: 7. The germline V gene encodes CDR1 LNHDA and CDR2 SQIVND (reference sequence). The CDR3 is 15 amino acids. The CDR3 is CASKRRSGGAGELFF. The CDR3 DNA reads as TGTGCCAGTAAAAGACGTAGCGGGGGGGCCGGGGAGCTGTTTTTT.

The genes are TRBV5-1 and TRBJ1-3; D gene ambiguous. Trimming took off 0 bases at V and 2 bases at J, with 12 bases between the two ends. Germline V lookup: CDR1 SGHRS, CDR2 YFSETQ. The CDR3 is 16 amino acids. DNA for the CDR3: TGCGCCAGCAGCTTGGAACCGCAAACAACTGGAAACACCATATATTTT. Encoded protein: CASSLEPQTTGNTIYF.

The chain has TRBV20-1 and TRBJ1-2; D is undetermined. CDR3 length equals 12 residues. The ends were cut back, 3 bases at V and 5 bases at J, with 10 bases in the middle. The germline V gene has CDR1 DFQATT and CDR2 SNEGSKA (reference sequence). CDR3 coding DNA: TGCAGTGCTAGTCCTGAGTTTTATGGCTACACCTTC. This translates into CSASPEFYGYTF.

There are a few counts of this clone. CDR3 DNA: TGCGCCAGCAGCTTAGGGACAGGGTGGAACGAGCAGTACTTC. Residues: CASSLGTGWNEQYF. The rearrangement joins TRBV5-1 to TRBJ2-7, with 9 bases that match TRBD1. J was trimmed by 5 bases and V by 2 bases; bases with no gene match: 5. The CDR3 covers 14 residues. Germline loops: CDR1 SGHRS, CDR2 YFSETQ. The whole variable domain, remainder taken from reference TRBV5-1 and TRBJ2-7, is KAGVTQTPRYLIKTRGQQVTLSCSPISGHRSVSWYQQTPGQGLQFLFEYFSETQRNKGNFPGRFSGRQFSNSRSEMNVSTLELGDSALYLCASSLGTGWNEQYFGPGTRLTVT.

The gene calls are TRBV4-2 and TRBJ1-2; D is unclear. Trimming removed 1 base from V and 7 bases from J, with 19 bases in between. Germline CDR1 is LGHNA and CDR2 is YNFKEQ. The CDR3 sequence is 16 residues long. CDR3 in DNA: TGTGCCAGCAGCCAAGTTGTTGGAGCTCTACCTGGTGGCTACACCTTC. Its translation is CASSQVVGALPGGYTF.

This clone turned up a few times. The V and J genes are TRBV19 and TRBJ2-1; the match to TRBD1 covers 7 bases. The CDR3 runs 16 residues. Germline V gene sequence: CDR1 LNHDA, CDR2 SQIVND (reference sequence). J lost 1 base, V lost 5 bases, and 8 bases had no gene match. CDR3 region: CASSDRDSPSYNEQFF. The CDR3 nucleotides read TGTGCCAGTAGTGACCGGGACAGCCCATCCTACAATGAGCAGTTCTTC.

The chain carries TRBV5-1 and TRBJ1-2; 11 bases match TRBD1. Germline loops: CDR1 SGHRS, CDR2 YFSETQ. The CDR3 runs 18 residues. Trimming took 4 bases from V and 1 from J; bases not matched to a gene: 12. CDR3 sequence (DNA): TGCGCCAGCAGCCCGCAAGGGACAGGGGGGCCCTTTAACTATGGCTACACCTTC. It is translated as CASSPQGTGGPFNYGYTF.

The gene calls are TRBV6-5 and TRBJ1-1, with TRBD1 matching 9 bases. Germline V gene lookup returns CDR1 MNHEY and CDR2 SVGAGI. V shed 6 bases, J shed 0 bases, and the junction held 5 bases outside the gene matches. The CDR3 extends over 15 amino acids. The CDR3 region has the DNA TGTGCCAGCAGGGACAGGGACAGGGTGAACACTGAAGCTTTCTTT. Amino acids: CASRDRDRVNTEAFF.

This sequence joins TRBV12-3 or TRBV12-4 and TRBJ1-2, with TRBD1 identical over 7 bases. After removal of 8 bases from V and 2 bases from J, the junction contained 5 bases not matched to a gene. The CDR3 runs 13 residues. CDR3 DNA sequence: TGTGCCAGCTTAGAGGACAGGAACTATGGCTACACCTTC. Encoded protein: CASLEDRNYGYTF.

There are a few counts of this clone. The chain carries TRBV19 and TRBJ1-1; 8 bases map to TRBD1. With V trimmed by 8 bases and J by 1 base, 3 bases remained unmatched. The CDR3 length is 13 residues. CDR1 is LNHDA and CDR2 is SQIVND in the germline V gene (reference sequence). CDR3 nucleotides: TGTGCCAGTGCTACAGGGGGGAACACTGAAGCTTTCTTT. Residues: CASATGGNTEAFF.